These 16 T cell receptor beta chains came from one sample sequenced in a study of blood T cells in healthy people across ages. For the second PCR, which ran for about 6 to 12 cycles, a sample-barcoded 5' primer and a J-beta primer mix were used. One entry per CDR3 protein, called by TCRdb with MiXCR from the 5' RACE reads. Counted here are 800,000 to 1,000,000 distinct CDR3 sequences, around 46% occurring once; the ten biggest clones make up over 10%. Material for sequencing was blood. Receptors originate from a man in his thirties or forties in good health.

In this sample, this clonotype turned up a few times. The chain couples TRBV10-3 to TRBJ2-7; the match to TRBD2 covers 9 bases. The trim removed 0 bases at V and 2 bases at J, leaving 8 bases unmatched. Germline CDR1 is ENHRY and CDR2 is SYGVKD. The CDR3 sequence is 17 residues long. CDR3 sequence (DNA): TGTGCCATCAGTGAGTCCGGCGGGGGGGCGAACCCCTACGAGCAGTACTTC. It encodes CAISESGGGANPYEQYF.

This clonotype was seen more than once but under ten times. This chain uses TRBV2 with TRBJ1-1, with D maybe TRBD1 (6 bases). V lost 7 bases to trimming and J lost 2 bases, with 11 bases between them. Germline CDR1 reads SNHLY; CDR2 reads FYNNEI. The CDR3 sequence is 13 residues long. In nucleotides, the CDR3 is TGTGCCAGCACGGACAGACTAAACACTGAAGCTTTCTTT. Translating gives CASTDRLNTEAFF.

This clonotype was recorded many times. This chain connects TRBV24-1 to TRBJ2-2; a possible D gene is TRBD1 (5 bases). V was clipped by 2 bases and J by 6 bases, with 15 bases between them. CDR1 and CDR2 (germline): KGHDR, SFDVKD. The length of the CDR3 is 16 residues. DNA of the CDR3: TGTGCCACCAGTGATTCCGACAAGGGGTGGTCCGGGGAGCTGTTTTTT. Protein sequence: CATSDSDKGWSGELFF.

V and J are TRBV4-1 and TRBJ1-1; weak D call: TRBD1 (5 bases). Germline CDR1 reads MGHRA; CDR2 reads YSYEKL. V was cut by 3 bases and J by 1 base, with 15 bases left in between. The CDR3 covers 16 residues. The CDR3 here is CASSQRAGGSNTEAFF. The CDR3 bases are TGCGCCAGCAGCCAGAGGGCGGGGGGGTCGAACACTGAAGCTTTCTTT.

There are a few counts of this clonotype. The rearrangement joins TRBV7-6 to TRBJ2-7, with D possibly being TRBD2 (6 bases). V gave up 8 bases and J gave up 1 base, with 12 bases separating them. The CDR3 contains 13 residues. Germline V gene data show CDR1 as SGHVS and CDR2 as FNYEAQ. The CDR3, as DNA: TGTGCCAGCGGTTCCGGGAGATCCTACGAGCAGTACTTC. This sequence encodes CASGSGRSYEQYF.

The chain is built from TRBV7-2 and TRBJ1-5, with D perhaps TRBD1 (5 bases). The CDR3 has 14 residues. The V gene's germline CDR1 is SGHTA and CDR2 FQGNSA. The germline V and J ends were trimmed by 3 bases and 6 bases, with 12 bases remaining between them. CDR3 in DNA: TGTGCCAGCAGCTTCAAGGGGCACGGTCAGCCCCAGCATTTT. This translates into CASSFKGHGQPQHF.

The gene calls are TRBV15 and TRBJ2-5; D might be TRBD1 or TRBD2, each matching 5 bases. The CDR3 contains 15 residues. Per germline, CDR1 LNHNV and CDR2 YYDKDF (reference sequence). Trimming stripped 5 bases from V and 1 base from J, with 14 bases between. The CDR3 nucleotides read TGTGCCACCAGCGGACTTAGGACATTCCAAGAGACCCAGTACTTC. It specifies CATSGLRTFQETQYF.

Notes on this clonotype: One end of the junction varies from germline; a read error may be responsible. This chain connects TRBV4-3 to TRBJ2-3; TRBD2 might be the D (5 bases). Germline V gene data show CDR1 as LGHNA and CDR2 as YSLEER. The CDR3 has 16 amino acids. The chain's CDR3 is CASSQTTALGPDAQYF. The CDR3 DNA reads TGCGCCAGCAGCCAAACGACCGCACTAGGGCCAGATGCGCAGTATTTT.

This clonotype was counted only a few times. The CDR3 bases are TGCGCCAGCAGCCAAGAGGAAGGGGTTGAGCAGTACTTC. Translated: CASSQEEGVEQYF. This chain uses TRBV4-3 with TRBJ2-7; the D gene is possibly TRBD1 (5 bases). CDR1 is LGHNA, CDR2 YSLEER, per germline. V lost 0 bases and J 7 bases, leaving 10 bases between the germline ends. This CDR3 spans 13 amino acids.

A few counts support this clonotype. The chain is built from TRBV28 and TRBJ2-1; 9 nucleotides line up with TRBD1. V was pared by 7 bases and J by 7 bases, with 5 bases of the junction left unmatched. The CDR3 consists of 13 residues. In germline, CDR1 is MDHEN, CDR2 SYDVKM. In DNA form, the CDR3 reads TGTGCCAGCATCGGGACAGGGAGGAATGAGCAGTTCTTC. Translating gives CASIGTGRNEQFF. The full variable domain, with the rest looked up from reference TRBV28 and TRBJ2-1, is DVKVTQSSRYLVKRTGEKVFLECVQDMDHENMFWYRQDPGLGLRLIYFSYDVKMKEKGDIPEGYSVSREKKERFSLILESASTNQTSMYLCASIGTGRNEQFFGPGTRLTVL.

The genes are TRBV11-1 and TRBJ2-5, with D tentatively TRBD2 (5 bases). Germline values: CDR1 SGHAT, CDR2 FQDESV (reference sequence). The CDR3 consists of 13 residues. Trimming left V 3 bases short and J 7 bases short, with 12 bases between. In DNA, the CDR3 is TGTGCCAGCAGCTTTCGCGTGGCGGGGACCCAGTACTTC. As protein: CASSFRVAGTQYF.

This clonotype was detected only a few times. The CDR3 here is CASSTTGRHYEQYF. As DNA, the CDR3 is TGTGCCAGCAGCACTACGGGACGGCACTACGAGCAGTACTTC. This chain links TRBV13 with TRBJ2-7, with D possibly called TRBD1 or TRBD2 (5 bases each). V gave up 5 bases and J gave up 3 bases, with 14 bases separating them. Germline CDR1 PRHDT, CDR2 FYEKMQ (reference sequence). The CDR3 sequence is 14 residues long.

This rearrangement joins TRBV20-1 to TRBJ2-3; TRBD2 matches at 13 bases. This CDR3 comprises 16 residues. V shed 2 bases, J shed 1 base, and the junction held 3 bases outside the gene matches. Germline V gene data show CDR1 as DFQATT and CDR2 as SNEGSKA (reference sequence). CDR3 sequence (DNA): TGCAGTGCTAGAAGCGGACTAGCGGGGGGCACAGATACGCAGTATTTT. Translating it yields CSARSGLAGGTDTQYF.

Concerning this clonotype: A read error is possible here, since a much larger clone lies one base away. V is TRBV29-1 and J is TRBJ2-1; unclear D gene. Germline values: CDR1 SQVTM, CDR2 ANQGSEA. This CDR3 contains 13 residues. CDR3 nucleotides: TGCAACGTTGACCTGTCAACTGCCAATGAGCAGTTCTTC. Translation: CNVDLSTANEQFF.

Notes on this clonotype: One junction end does not reproduce the germline sequence, and a read error may be involved. V usage is TRBV20-1 and J usage is TRBJ2-7; 7 bases match TRBD2. The CDR3 is made up of 15 amino acids. Germline lookup yields CDR1 DFQATT and CDR2 SNEGSKA (reference sequence). The CDR3 reads CNARDSMRLACEQYF. The CDR3 DNA reads as TGCAATGCTAGAGATAGTATGAGACTAGCTTGCGAGCAGTACTTC.

The chain uses TRBV7-2 and TRBJ2-3; D is ambiguous. Trimming removed 1 base at V and 4 bases at J, with 12 bases between. The CDR3 loop spans 15 amino acids. CDR1 and CDR2 (germline): SGHTA, FQGNSA. The CDR3 loop is CASSLEWSRADTQYF. The CDR3 DNA reads as TGTGCCAGCAGCTTAGAGTGGAGTAGAGCAGATACGCAGTATTTT.